Described below is a single TCR beta chain sequence and its context. The antigen is not known. The data stem from a study of T cells in Graves' hyperthyroidism and ophthalmopathy. Findings and limits, study-wide: Stable hyperthyroidism was told apart from ophthalmopathy by a model built on 13 V-J features.

This CDR3 comprises 16 residues. V was pared by 3 bases and J by 2 bases, with 11 bases between. Germline CDR1 is MNHEY and CDR2 is SMNVEV (reference sequence). Amplified regions were TCR beta CDR3 sequences from RNA transcripts. RT-PCR in the first round (using the HTBI primer set) targeted the TCR CDR3. TCRdb processed the multiplex PCR reads anew with MiXCR; each CDR3 protein has one entry. In the table there are about 590,000 distinct CDR3 sequences, approximately 14% of which are singletons. The specimen was blood. The chain couples TRBV27 to TRBJ2-6; tentatively, D is TRBD1 (5 bases). The receptor's source is a woman younger than 45 with Graves' hyperthyroidism. The CDR3 region is CASSFIRGTGANVLTF. CDR3 DNA sequence: TGTGCCAGCAGTTTTATAAGGGGTACTGGGGCCAACGTCCTGACTTTC. The full variable domain, rest sourced from reference TRBV27 and TRBJ2-6, is EAQVTQNPRYLITVTGKKLTVTCSQNMNHEYMSWYRQDPGLGLRQIYYSMNVEVTDKGDVPEGYKVSRKEKRNFPLILESPSPNQTSLYFCASSFIRGTGANVLTFGAGSRLTVL.